This T cell receptor (beta chain) derives from a study of T cell repertoires in cytomegalovirus infection. As for the study in general: CMV epitopes used comprised recently identified HLA-C-restricted ones and well-studied HLA-B-restricted ones.

Trimming left V 8 bases short and J 2 bases short, with 16 bases between. The CDR3 is 14 amino acids. Looked up from germline, CDR1 is MNHNS and CDR2 is SASEGT. Concerning this clonotype: What it binds is unknown.

TCRdb ran MiXCR on the reads and lists one entry per CDR3 protein. The data show 26,000 or so distinct CDR3 sequences, under 20% seen once. This chain uses TRBV6-1 with TRBJ2-7; D tentatively fits TRBD1 or TRBD2 (5 bases each). Sequencing was performed on CD8+ T cells from cultured PBMCs, taken from culture after CMV antigen stimulation. The receptor was isolated from a human donor in good health (CMV status not recorded). Some clones in this sample may be carry-over from other donors' samples. The CDR3 nucleotides read TGTGCCAGCGGGTTCCGGGACGGGACCTACGAGCAGTACTTC. Residues: CASGFRDGTYEQYF.